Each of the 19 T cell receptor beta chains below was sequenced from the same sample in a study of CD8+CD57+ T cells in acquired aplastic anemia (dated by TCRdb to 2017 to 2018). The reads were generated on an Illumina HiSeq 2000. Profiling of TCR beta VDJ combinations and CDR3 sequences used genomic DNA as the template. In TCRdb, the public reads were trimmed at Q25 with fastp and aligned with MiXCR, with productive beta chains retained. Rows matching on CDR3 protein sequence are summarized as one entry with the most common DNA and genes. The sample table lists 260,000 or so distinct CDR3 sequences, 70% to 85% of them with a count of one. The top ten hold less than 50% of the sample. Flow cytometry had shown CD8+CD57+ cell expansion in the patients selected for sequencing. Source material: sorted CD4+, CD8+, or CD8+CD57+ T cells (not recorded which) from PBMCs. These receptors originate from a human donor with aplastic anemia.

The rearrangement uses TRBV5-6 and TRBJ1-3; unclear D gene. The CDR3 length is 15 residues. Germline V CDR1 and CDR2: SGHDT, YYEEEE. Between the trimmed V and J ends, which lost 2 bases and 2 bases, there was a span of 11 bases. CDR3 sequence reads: CASSLDGETGNTIYF. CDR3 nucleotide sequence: TGTGCCAGCAGCTTAGACGGGGAAACTGGAAACACCATATATTTT. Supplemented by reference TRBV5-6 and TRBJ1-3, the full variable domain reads DAGVTQSPTHLIKTRGQQVTLRCSPKSGHDTVSWYQQALGQGPQFIFQYYEEEERQRGNFPDRFSGHQFPNYSSELNVNALLLGDSALYLCASSLDGETGNTIYFGEGSWLTVV.

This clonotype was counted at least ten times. DNA for the CDR3: TGCGCCAGCAGCTTGGTTAGGAACACTGAAGCTTTCTTT. The encoded protein is CASSLVRNTEAFF. The chain uses TRBV5-1 and TRBJ1-1; D ambiguous. Trimming removed 0 bases at V and 1 base at J, with 4 bases between. CDR3 length: 13 residues. Germline CDR1 SGHRS, CDR2 YFSETQ.

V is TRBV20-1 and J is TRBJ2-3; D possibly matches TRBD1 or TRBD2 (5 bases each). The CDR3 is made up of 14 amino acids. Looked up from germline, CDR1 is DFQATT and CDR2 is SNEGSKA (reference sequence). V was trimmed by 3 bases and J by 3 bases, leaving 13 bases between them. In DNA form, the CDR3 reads TGCAGTGCTAGTGTACCGGGGCAGACAGATACGCAGTATTTT. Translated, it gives CSASVPGQTDTQYF.

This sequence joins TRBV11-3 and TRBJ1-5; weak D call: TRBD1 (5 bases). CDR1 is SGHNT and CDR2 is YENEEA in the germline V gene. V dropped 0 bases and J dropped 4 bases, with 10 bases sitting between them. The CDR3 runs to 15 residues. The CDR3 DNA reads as TGTGCCAGCAGCTTAGAGCACCCAGGGAATCAGCCCCAGCATTTT. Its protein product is CASSLEHPGNQPQHF.

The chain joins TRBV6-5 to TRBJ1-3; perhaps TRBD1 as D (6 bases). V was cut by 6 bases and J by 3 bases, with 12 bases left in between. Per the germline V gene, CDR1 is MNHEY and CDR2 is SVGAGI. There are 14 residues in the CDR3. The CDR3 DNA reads TGTGCCAGCAGCAGACAGGATGGTGGAAACACCATATATTTT. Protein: CASSRQDGGNTIYF.

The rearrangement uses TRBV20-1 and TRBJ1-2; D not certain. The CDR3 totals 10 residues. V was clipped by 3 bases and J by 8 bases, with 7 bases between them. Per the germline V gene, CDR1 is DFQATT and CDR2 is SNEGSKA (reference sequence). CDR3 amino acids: CSASLQGYTF. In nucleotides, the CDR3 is TGCAGTGCTAGTCTTCAGGGCTACACCTTC.

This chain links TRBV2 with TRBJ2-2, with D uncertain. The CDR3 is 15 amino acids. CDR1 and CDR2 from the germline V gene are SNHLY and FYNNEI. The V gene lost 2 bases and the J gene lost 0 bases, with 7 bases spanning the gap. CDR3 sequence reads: CASSESETNTGELFF. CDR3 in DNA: TGTGCCAGCAGTGAAAGTGAGACGAACACCGGGGAGCTGTTTTTT.

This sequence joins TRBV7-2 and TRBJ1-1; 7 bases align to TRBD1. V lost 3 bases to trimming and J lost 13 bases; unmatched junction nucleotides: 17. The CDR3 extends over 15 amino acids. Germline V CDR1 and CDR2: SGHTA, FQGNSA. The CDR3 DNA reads TGTGCCAGCAGCTTGTATCTGACAGGGAACATGGATTTTTTCTTT. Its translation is CASSLYLTGNMDFFF.

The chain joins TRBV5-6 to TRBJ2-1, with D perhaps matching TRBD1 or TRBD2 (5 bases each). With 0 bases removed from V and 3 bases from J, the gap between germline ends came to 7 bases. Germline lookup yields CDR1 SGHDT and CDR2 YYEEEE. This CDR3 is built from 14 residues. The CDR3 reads CASSLERGYNEQFF. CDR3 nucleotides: TGTGCCAGCAGCTTGGAGAGGGGCTACAATGAGCAGTTCTTC.

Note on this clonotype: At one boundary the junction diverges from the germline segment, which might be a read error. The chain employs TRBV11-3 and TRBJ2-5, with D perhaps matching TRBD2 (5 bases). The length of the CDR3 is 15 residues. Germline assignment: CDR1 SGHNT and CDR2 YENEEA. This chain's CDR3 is CASSLDRTWGETQYF. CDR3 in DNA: TGTGCCAGCAGTTTAGATCGGACTTGGGGAGAGACCCAGTACTTC.

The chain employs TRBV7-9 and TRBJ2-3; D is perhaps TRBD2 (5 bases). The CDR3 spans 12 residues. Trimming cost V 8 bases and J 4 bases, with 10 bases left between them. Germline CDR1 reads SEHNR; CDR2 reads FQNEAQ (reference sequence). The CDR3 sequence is CASRGASDTQYF. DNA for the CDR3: TGTGCCAGCCGGGGAGCGTCAGATACGCAGTATTTT.

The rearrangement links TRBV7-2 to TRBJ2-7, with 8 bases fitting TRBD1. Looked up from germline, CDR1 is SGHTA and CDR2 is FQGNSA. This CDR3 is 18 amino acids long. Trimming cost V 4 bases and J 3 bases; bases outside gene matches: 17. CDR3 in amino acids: CASSSGTGDGYTFYEQYV. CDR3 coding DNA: TGTGCCAGCAGCTCCGGGACAGGCGATGGATACACCTTCTACGAGCAGTACGTC.

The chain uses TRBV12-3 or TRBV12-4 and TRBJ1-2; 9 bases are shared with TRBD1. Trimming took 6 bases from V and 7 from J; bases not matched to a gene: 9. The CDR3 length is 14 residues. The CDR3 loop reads CASSSGTGTRGYTF. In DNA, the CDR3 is TGTGCCAGCAGCTCCGGGACAGGGACCCGTGGCTACACCTTC.

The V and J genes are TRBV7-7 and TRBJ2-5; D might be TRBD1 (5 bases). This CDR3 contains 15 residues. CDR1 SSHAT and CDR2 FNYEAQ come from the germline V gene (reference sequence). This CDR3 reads CSPRIRAWTMKPSYF. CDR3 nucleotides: TGTTCTCCTAGGATCCGGGCTTGGACAATGAAGCCCTCTTACTTC.

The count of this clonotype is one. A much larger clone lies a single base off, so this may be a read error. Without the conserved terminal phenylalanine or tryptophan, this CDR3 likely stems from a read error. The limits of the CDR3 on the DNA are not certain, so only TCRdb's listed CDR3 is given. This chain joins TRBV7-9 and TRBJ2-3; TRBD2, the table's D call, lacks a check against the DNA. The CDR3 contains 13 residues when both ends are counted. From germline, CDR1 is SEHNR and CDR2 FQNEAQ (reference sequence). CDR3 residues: CASSFQRSGGHHE.

CDR3 loop: CASIDGGTHKQYF. As DNA, the CDR3 is TGTGCCAGCATAGATGGGGGGACCCATAAGCAGTACTTC. The gene calls are TRBV2 and TRBJ2-1, with D perhaps TRBD2 (6 bases). The assigned J gene may be wrong: the sequence end matches TRBJ2-7 better. CDR1 SNHLY and CDR2 FYNNEI come from the germline V gene. The length of the CDR3 is 13 residues.

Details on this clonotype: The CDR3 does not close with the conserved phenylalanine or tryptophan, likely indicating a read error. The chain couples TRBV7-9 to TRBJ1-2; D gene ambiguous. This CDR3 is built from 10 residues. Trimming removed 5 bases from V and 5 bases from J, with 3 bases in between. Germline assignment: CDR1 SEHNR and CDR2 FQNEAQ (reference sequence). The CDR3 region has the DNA TGTGCCAGCAGCGTATATGGCTACACCTAC. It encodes CASSVYGYTY.

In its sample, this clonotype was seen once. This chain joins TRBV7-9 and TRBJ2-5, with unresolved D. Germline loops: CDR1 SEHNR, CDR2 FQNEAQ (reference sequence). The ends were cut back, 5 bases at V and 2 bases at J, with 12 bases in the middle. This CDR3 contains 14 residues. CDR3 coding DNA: TGTGCCAGCAGCGAAGGGATGGGGCAAGAGACCCAGTACTTC. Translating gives CASSEGMGQETQYF.

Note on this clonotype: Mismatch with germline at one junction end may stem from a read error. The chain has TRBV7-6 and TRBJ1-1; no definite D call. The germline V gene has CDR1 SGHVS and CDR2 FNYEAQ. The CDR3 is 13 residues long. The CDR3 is CASSSDPTDTEYF. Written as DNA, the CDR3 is TGTGCCAGCTCCTCCGATCCCACAGATACAGAGTATTTT.